This T cell receptor beta chain was observed in a study of T cell responses to AZD1222 COVID-19 vaccine. This clone has a handful of counts. No antigen is known for it. The data were produced by immunoSEQ multiplex PCR, yet TCRdb's version contains in-frame clones alone and is incomplete. The top ten hold approximately 7.9% of the sample, which has about 90,000 clones, approximately 83% seen once. Germline CDR1 SGHNT, CDR2 YYREEE (reference sequence). Trimming stripped 0 bases from V and 4 bases from J, with 10 bases between. The CDR3 sequence is 14 residues long. Notes on the study in general: Distributed over spike, vaccine-associated CD4 TCRs predominated at 160-218 and 743-854. Donors were largely white British and mainly female; clonal diversity was possibly underestimated. Only after the peak T cell response were repertoires sampled.

The receptor was isolated from an adult in good health. This chain joins TRBV5-4 and TRBJ1-2, with D perhaps TRBD1 (6 bases). The sequences come from peripheral blood, collected on day 0 of AZD1222 vaccination. CDR3 region: CASSLGQDIYGYTF. CDR3 nucleotide sequence: TGTGCCAGCAGCTTGGGACAGGACATCTATGGCTACACCTTC.